This TCR beta chain is drawn from a study of preoperative IRX-2 immunotherapy in early breast cancer (dated by TCRdb to 2018 to 2020). Details on this clone: Its antigen is unknown. Base qualities were left out, and no much larger clone turns up one base away.

The treatment or condition label, as the study defines it: preoperative locoregional IRX-2 cytokine immunotherapy. The samples were obtained from a phase Ib study in which preoperative, locoregional IRX-2 cytokine immunotherapy intended to prime immune responses was tested. Patients with early-stage breast cancer who were given IRX-2 before surgery served as donors. The library relied on the immunoSEQ multiplex PCR assay. TCRdb limited this immuneACCESS table to in-frame rearrangements with V and J called. A share of clones is missing; checked studies link under half to unresolved V genes, and the rest is unexplained. The sample has about 5,300 clones on record, 73% of them singletons. About 14% of the sample is in the top ten clones. V is shortened by 1 base, J by 4 bases, and the region joining them spans 13 bases. The germline V gene gives CDR1 as MDHEN and CDR2 as SYDVKM. From cysteine to phenylalanine, the CDR3 is 15 amino acids long. Only CDR3 DNA is held: 45 bases, read in frame from base 1.

The source is a human donor with breast cancer. The sample was tumor tissue, taken before IRX-2 immunotherapy. Here the chain combines TRBV28 and TRBJ1-2; the D gene is unclear. The CDR3 has the sequence CASSLFSTEGYGYTF. The sequenced DNA is TGTGCCAGCAGTTTATTCTCCACAGAGGGCTATGGCTACACCTTC.